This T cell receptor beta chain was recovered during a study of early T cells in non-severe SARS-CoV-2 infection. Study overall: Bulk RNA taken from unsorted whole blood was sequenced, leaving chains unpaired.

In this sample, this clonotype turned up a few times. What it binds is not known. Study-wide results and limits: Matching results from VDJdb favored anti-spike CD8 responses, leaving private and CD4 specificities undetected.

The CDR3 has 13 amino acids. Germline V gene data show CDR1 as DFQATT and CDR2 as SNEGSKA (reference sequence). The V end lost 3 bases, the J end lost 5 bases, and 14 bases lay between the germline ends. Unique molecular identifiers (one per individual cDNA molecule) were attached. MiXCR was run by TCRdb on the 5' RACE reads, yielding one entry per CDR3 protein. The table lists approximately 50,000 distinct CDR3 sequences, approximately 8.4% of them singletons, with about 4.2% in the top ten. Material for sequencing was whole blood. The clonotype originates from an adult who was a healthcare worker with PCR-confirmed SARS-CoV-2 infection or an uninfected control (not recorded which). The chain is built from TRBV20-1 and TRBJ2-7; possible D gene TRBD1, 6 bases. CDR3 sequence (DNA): TGCAGTGCTAGGATTGGGGGCGAGAACGAGCAGTACTTC. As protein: CSARIGGENEQYF.